This T cell receptor (beta chain) was sequenced in a study of blood T cell repertoires in COVID-19. Background on the study: Collection of acute and convalescent COVID-19 samples took place in the United States, Italy and Spain. Sample material is recorded as cDNA or gDNA derived from T cells, B-cell-depleted T cells, or PBMCs.

As concerns this clone: The junction departs from the called germline gene at one end, perhaps through a read error.

Authors' methods: Quantification of nucleated cells was approximated via reference gene primer amplification. Some clones are missing from TCRdb's copy, which holds only in-frame ones; the method was immunoSEQ multiplex PCR. Clone size and V and J calls were adopted from that table, with D and trimming inferred from the DNA. The sample shows around 200,000 clones, roughly four fifths of them seen only once. Material for sequencing was peripheral blood. This TCR was recovered from a human donor with acute or convalescent COVID-19. The donor label of this sample is uncertain.

DNA of the CDR3: TGTGCCGGCAGCCTCCGACAGAATTCACCCCTCCACTTT. This translates into CAGSLRQNSPLHF. The chain is built from TRBV3-1 (or the pseudogene TRBV3-2) and TRBJ1-6, with a possible D match to TRBD1 (5 bases). The germline V gene encodes CDR1 LGHDT and CDR2 YNNKEL (reference sequence). This CDR3 is 13 amino acids long.